Shown below are 17 T cell receptor beta chains from a single sample sequenced in a study of vaccination effects on CD4 cells after COVID-19. TCRdb keeps only in-frame clones here, not all; method: immunoSEQ multiplex PCR. The sample consists of about 74,000 clones, around 77% of them appearing once. The antigens of these receptors remain unknown. Culture lasted roughly eleven days before CD4+ T cell isolation. The sample in question was CD4+ T cells from PBMCs cultured without peptide, obtained before COVID-19 vaccination. These receptors all stem from a human donor who received a COVID-19 vaccine.

The rearrangement uses TRBV6-1 and TRBJ1-6; D is unclear. V was trimmed by 2 bases and J by 5 bases, leaving 10 bases between them. This CDR3 comprises 15 residues. Germline CDR1 and CDR2: MNHNS and SASEGT. The CDR3 protein is CASSEFGDDNSPLHF. The CDR3 coding sequence is TGTGCCAGCAGTGAATTCGGCGACGATAATTCACCCCTCCACTTT.

CDR3 in amino acids: CASSSPSGAGDTQYF. The DNA for the CDR3 is TGTGCCAGCAGCTCTCCTAGCGGGGCCGGGGATACGCAGTATTTT. The genes are TRBV11-2 and TRBJ2-3; 9 positions agree with TRBD2. This CDR3 is 15 amino acids long. Germline CDR1 reads SGHAT; CDR2 reads FQNNGV. V shed 4 bases, J shed 6 bases, and the junction held 8 bases outside the gene matches.

This clone has only a few counts. The chain joins TRBV18 to TRBJ1-5; D not certain. The CDR3 sequence is 13 residues long. Germline V gene sequence: CDR1 KGHSH, CDR2 LQKENI. V was clipped by 4 bases and J by 8 bases, with 12 bases between them. CDR3 region: CASSLRTKEPQHF. As DNA, the CDR3 is TGTGCCAGCTCACTACGGACTAAAGAGCCCCAGCATTTT. Complete variable domain (other parts from reference TRBV18 and TRBJ1-5): NAGVMQNPRHLVRRRGQEARLRCSPMKGHSHVYWYRQLPEEGLKFMVYLQKENIIDESGMPKERFSAEFPKEGPSILRIQQVVRGDSAAYFCASSLRTKEPQHFGDGTRLSIL.

V is TRBV2 and J is TRBJ1-2; D is unclear. This CDR3 has 11 amino acids. Germline CDR1 reads SNHLY; CDR2 reads FYNNEI. CDR3 sequence reads: CGTQENYGYTF. CDR3 DNA sequence: TGTGGGACGCAGGAAAACTATGGCTACACCTTC.

This clone was seen more than once but under ten times. The chain couples TRBV29-1 to TRBJ1-5, with a tentative D call TRBD1 (5 bases). The length of the CDR3 is 13 residues. Germline-derived CDR1 and CDR2 are SQVTM and ANQGSEA. V lost 4 bases, J lost 4 bases, and 11 bases lay in between. CDR3 nucleotides: TGCAGCGTTGGAGGGACTGTAAATCAGCCCCAGCATTTT. The encoded protein is CSVGGTVNQPQHF.

The sample holds a few counts of this clone. CDR3 region: CASSLALENSPLHF. CDR3 sequence (DNA): TGCGCCAGCAGCTTGGCACTCGAGAATTCACCCCTCCACTTT. V is TRBV5-1 and J is TRBJ1-6, with D unclear. The V end was cut by 0 bases, the J end by 7 bases, with 8 bases between. The germline V gene has CDR1 SGHRS and CDR2 YFSETQ. The length of the CDR3 is 14 residues.

CDR3 sequence reads: CASSLTNGELFF. As DNA, the CDR3 is TGTGCCAGCAGCCTCACAAACGGGGAGCTGTTTTTT. The V gene is TRBV7-9, the J gene TRBJ2-2, with no clear D. Germline CDR1 SEHNR, CDR2 FQNEAQ (reference sequence). The CDR3 length is 12 residues. V lost 5 bases, J lost 7 bases, and 8 bases lay in between.

This chain joins TRBV20-1 and TRBJ2-3; D ambiguous. Trimming pared 6 bases from V and 9 bases from J, leaving 10 bases between. The CDR3 loop spans 10 amino acids. Germline assignment: CDR1 DFQATT and CDR2 SNEGSKA (reference sequence). The CDR3 protein is CSAAQDTQYF. DNA for the CDR3: TGCAGTGCCGCTCAGGACACGCAGTATTTT.

V and J are TRBV19 and TRBJ1-5; TRBD1 is a possible D gene (6 bases). The V gene's germline CDR1 is LNHDA and CDR2 SQIVND (reference sequence). With 7 bases removed from V and 4 bases from J, the gap between germline ends came to 14 bases. This CDR3 comprises 14 residues. The CDR3 loop reads CASIGDRWNQPQHF. CDR3 coding DNA: TGTGCCAGTATTGGAGACAGGTGGAATCAGCCCCAGCATTTT.

The rearrangement links TRBV25-1 to TRBJ1-5; no firm D call. Germline lookup yields CDR1 MGHDK and CDR2 SYGVNS. The CDR3 sequence is 14 residues long. V gave up 1 base and J gave up 5 bases, with 9 bases separating them. The CDR3 protein is CASSELGSYQPQHF. CDR3 DNA sequence: TGTGCCAGCAGTGAATTGGGCAGCTATCAGCCCCAGCATTTT.

This clone has a handful of counts. V and J are TRBV6-5 and TRBJ1-5, with D unresolved. Per the germline V gene, CDR1 is MNHEY and CDR2 is SVGAGI. This CDR3 spans 15 amino acids. Trimming removed 5 bases at V and 4 bases at J, with 15 bases between. The CDR3 sequence: CASSPRAKMNQPQHF. The DNA of the CDR3 is TGTGCCAGCAGTCCCCGAGCAAAAATGAATCAGCCCCAGCATTTT.

This sequence joins TRBV18 and TRBJ2-1, with TRBD1 as a possible D gene (6 bases). The V and J ends lost 3 bases and 4 bases respectively, with 7 bases between them. The length of the CDR3 is 13 residues. Per the germline V gene, CDR1 is KGHSH and CDR2 is LQKENI. The CDR3 reads CASSPTGYNEQFF. In DNA form, the CDR3 reads TGTGCCAGCTCACCGACAGGTTACAATGAGCAGTTCTTC.

This chain links TRBV24-1 with TRBJ2-6, with D unresolved. The germline V and J ends were trimmed by 2 bases and 0 bases, with 7 bases remaining between them. Germline CDR1 is KGHDR and CDR2 is SFDVKD. CDR3 size: 16 residues. CDR3 loop: CATSDSQFSGANVLTF. The CDR3 nucleotides are TGTGCCACCAGTGATTCCCAGTTCTCTGGGGCCAACGTCCTGACTTTC.

The chain links TRBV7-8 to TRBJ2-6; 11 positions agree with TRBD1. This CDR3 contains 20 residues. V lost 2 bases and J lost 2; bases outside the gene matches: 11. Germline lookup yields CDR1 SGHVS and CDR2 FQNEAQ. CDR3 DNA: TGTGCCAGCAGCTTAAGATTCATCGGACAGGGGGCCGCTGGGGCCAACGTCCTGACTTTC. Translated, it gives CASSLRFIGQGAAGANVLTF.

V gene TRBV7-2 combines with J gene TRBJ1-5, with 9 positions matching TRBD1. Germline-derived CDR1 and CDR2 are SGHTA and FQGNSA. Unmatched junction bases numbered 4, after V lost 1 base and J lost 6 bases. This CDR3 is built from 15 residues. CDR3 sequence: CASSLGADRGQPQHF. The CDR3 DNA sequence: TGTGCCAGCAGCTTAGGGGCGGACAGGGGTCAGCCCCAGCATTTT.

The chain links TRBV6-1 to TRBJ2-7; D is perhaps TRBD1 (6 bases). Germline values: CDR1 MNHNS, CDR2 SASEGT. This CDR3 contains 14 residues. V lost 2 bases, J lost 0 bases, and 8 bases lay in between. The CDR3 reads CASSERQVSYEQYV. Written as DNA, the CDR3 is TGTGCCAGCAGTGAACGACAGGTCTCCTACGAGCAGTACGTC.

CDR3 region: CASRPQGLLVYEQYV. The CDR3 DNA is TGTGCCAGCAGGCCCCAGGGTCTGTTGGTATACGAGCAGTACGTC. This chain uses TRBV28 with TRBJ2-7; D is possibly TRBD1 (5 bases). The germline CDR1 and CDR2 sequences are MDHEN and SYDVKM. V was trimmed by 6 bases and J by 4 bases, leaving 19 bases between them. The CDR3 is 15 amino acids.